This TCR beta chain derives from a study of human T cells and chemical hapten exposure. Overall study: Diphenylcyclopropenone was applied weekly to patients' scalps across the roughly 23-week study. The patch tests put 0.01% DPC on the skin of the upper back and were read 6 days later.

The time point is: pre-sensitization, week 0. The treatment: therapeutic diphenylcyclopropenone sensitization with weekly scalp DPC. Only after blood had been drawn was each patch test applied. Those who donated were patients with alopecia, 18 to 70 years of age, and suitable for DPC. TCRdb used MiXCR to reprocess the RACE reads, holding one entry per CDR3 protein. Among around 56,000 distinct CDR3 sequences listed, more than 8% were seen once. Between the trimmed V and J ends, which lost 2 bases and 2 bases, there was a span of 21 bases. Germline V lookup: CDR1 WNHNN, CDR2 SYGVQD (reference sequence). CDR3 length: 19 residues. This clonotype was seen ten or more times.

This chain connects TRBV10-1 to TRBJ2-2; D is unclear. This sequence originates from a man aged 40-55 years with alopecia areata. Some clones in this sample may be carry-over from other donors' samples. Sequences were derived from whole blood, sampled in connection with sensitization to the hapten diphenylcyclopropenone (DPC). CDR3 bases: TGCGCCAGCAGTGAGAATTTTGCCCACACGGCTTTAAACACCGGGGAGCTGTTTTTT. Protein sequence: CASSENFAHTALNTGELFF.